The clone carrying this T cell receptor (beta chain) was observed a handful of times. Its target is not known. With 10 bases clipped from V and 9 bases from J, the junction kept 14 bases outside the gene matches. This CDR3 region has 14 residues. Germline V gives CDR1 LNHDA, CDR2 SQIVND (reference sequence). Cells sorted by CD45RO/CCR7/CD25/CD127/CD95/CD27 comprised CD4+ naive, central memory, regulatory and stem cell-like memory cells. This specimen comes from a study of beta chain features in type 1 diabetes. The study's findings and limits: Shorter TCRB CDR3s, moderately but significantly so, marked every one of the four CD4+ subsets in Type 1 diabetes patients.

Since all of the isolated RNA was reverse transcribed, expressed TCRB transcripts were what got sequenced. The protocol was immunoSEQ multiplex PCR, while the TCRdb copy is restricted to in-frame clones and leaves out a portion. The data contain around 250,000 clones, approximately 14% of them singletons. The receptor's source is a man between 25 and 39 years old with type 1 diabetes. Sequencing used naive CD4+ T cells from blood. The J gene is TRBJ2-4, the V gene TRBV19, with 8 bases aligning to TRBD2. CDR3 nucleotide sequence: TGTGCCACCTCTACACTAGCGGTCAAAGGCATTCAGTACTTC. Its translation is CATSTLAVKGIQYF.